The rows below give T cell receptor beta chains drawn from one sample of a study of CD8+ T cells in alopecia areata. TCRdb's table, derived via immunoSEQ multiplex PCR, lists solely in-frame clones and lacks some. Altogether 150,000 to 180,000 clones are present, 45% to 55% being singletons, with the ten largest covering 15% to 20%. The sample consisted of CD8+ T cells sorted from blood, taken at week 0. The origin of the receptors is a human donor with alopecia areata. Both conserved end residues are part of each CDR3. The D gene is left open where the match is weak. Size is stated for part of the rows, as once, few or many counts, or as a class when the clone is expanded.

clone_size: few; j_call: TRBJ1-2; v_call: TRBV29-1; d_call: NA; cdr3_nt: TGCAGCGCCCTGGCAGGGTGGCAGAATGGCTACACCTTC; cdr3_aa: CSALAGWQNGYTF
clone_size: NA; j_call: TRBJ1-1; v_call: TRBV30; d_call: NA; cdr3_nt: TGTGCCTGGAATGAGGACACTGAAGCTTTCTTT; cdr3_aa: CAWNEDTEAFF
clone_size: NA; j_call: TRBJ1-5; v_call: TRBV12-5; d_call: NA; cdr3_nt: TGTGCTAGTGGGCAGGGGAATCAGCCCCAGCATTTT; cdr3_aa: CASGQGNQPQHF
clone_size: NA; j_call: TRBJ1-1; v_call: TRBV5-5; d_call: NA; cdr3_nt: TGTGCCAGCAGCTTGGCTGACACTGAAGCTTTCTTT; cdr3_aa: CASSLADTEAFF
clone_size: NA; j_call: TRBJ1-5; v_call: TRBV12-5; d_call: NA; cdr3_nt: TGTGCTAGTGGGGACACGTATAGCAATCAGCCCCAGCATTTT; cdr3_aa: CASGDTYSNQPQHF
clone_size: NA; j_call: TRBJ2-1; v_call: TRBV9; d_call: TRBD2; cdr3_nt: TGTGCCAGCAGCGTAAGCGGGGGCCGGTACAATGAGCAGTTCTTC; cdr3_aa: CASSVSGGRYNEQFF
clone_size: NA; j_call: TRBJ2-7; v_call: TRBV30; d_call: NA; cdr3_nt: TGTGCCTGGACAGATTCCTACGAGCAGTACTTC; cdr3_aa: CAWTDSYEQYF
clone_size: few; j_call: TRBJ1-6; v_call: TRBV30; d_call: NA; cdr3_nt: TGTGCCTGGAGAGCCGGGGGACCCCTTTCACCCCTCCACTTT; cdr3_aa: CAWRAGGPLSPLHF
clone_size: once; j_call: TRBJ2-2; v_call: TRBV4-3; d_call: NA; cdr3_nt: TGCGCCAGCAGCCCTAGGTGGGGGAACACCGGGGAGCTGTTTTTT; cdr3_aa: CASSPRWGNTGELFF
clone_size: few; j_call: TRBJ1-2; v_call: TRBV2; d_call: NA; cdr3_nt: TGTGCCAGCAGTGATCCCCGTAGTGGGGTATCTAACTATGGCTACACCTTC; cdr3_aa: CASSDPRSGVSNYGYTF
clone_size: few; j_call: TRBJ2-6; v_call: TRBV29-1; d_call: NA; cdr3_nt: TGCAGCGTTCAAGACGAACCATCAAGGGCTGGGGCCAACGTCCTGACTTTC; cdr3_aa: CSVQDEPSRAGANVLTF
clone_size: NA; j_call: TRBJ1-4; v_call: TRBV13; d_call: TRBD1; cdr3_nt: TGTGCCAGCAGCTCTACGACAGGGGCGGGGGGAAAACTGTTTTTT; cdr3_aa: CASSSTTGAGGKLFF
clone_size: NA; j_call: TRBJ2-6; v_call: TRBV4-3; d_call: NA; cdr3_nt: TGCGCCAGCAGCCCAGGGGTTTCTGGGGCCAACGTCCTGACTTTC; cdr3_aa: CASSPGVSGANVLTF
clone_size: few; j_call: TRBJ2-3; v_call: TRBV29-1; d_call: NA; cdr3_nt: TGCAGCGTTTATGGGGGTTTGTTAACAGATACGCAGTATTTT; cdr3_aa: CSVYGGLLTDTQYF
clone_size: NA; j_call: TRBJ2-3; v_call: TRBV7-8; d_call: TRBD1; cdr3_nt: TGTGCCAGCAGCCCTTCAGGGGGTTCGGACACAGATACGCAGTATTTT; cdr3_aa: CASSPSGGSDTDTQYF
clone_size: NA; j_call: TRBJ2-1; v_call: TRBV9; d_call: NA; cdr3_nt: TGTGCCAGCAGCGCCGGGGGCCTTAGCTCCTACAATGAGCAGTTCTTC; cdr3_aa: CASSAGGLSSYNEQFF
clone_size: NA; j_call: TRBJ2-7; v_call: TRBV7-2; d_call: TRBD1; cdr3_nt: TGTGCCAGCAGCGCTGGGACAGGGCCTTCCTACGAGCAGTACTTC; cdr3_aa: CASSAGTGPSYEQYF
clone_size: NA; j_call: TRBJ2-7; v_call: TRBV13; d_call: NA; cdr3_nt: TGTGCCAGCAGCTTTCGCAGCTCCTACGAGCAGTACTTC; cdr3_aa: CASSFRSSYEQYF
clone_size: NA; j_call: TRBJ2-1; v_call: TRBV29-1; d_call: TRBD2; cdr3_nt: TGCAGCGTTGAATCCCGCGGGAGGGAGAATGAGCAGTTCTTC; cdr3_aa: CSVESRGRENEQFF
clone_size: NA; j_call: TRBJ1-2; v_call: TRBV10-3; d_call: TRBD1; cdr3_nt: TGTGCCATCAGTGGTGCCCGACAGGGCAACTATGGCTACACCTTC; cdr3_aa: CAISGARQGNYGYTF
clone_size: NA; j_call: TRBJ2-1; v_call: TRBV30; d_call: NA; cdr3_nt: TGTGCCTGGAGCGCTTCATACAATGAGCAGTTCTTC; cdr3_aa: CAWSASYNEQFF
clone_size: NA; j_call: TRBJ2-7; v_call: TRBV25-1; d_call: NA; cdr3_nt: TGTGCCAGTTCCAGGGGCGGCGAGCAGTACTTC; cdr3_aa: CASSRGGEQYF
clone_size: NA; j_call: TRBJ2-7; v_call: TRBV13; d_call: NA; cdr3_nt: TGTGCCAGCAGCTTACTTTCCGGGCCCCGGGGGGAGCAGTACTTC; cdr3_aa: CASSLLSGPRGEQYF
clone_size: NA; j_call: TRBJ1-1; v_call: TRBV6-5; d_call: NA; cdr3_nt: TGTGCCAGCAGGCGTACAGGGTACACTGAAGCTTTCTTT; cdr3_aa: CASRRTGYTEAFF
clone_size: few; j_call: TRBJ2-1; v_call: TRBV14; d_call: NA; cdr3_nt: TGTGCCAGCAGCCGACCAGGGTTTTACAATGAGCAGTTCTTC; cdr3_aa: CASSRPGFYNEQFF
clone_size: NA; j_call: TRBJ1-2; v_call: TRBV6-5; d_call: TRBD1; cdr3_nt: TGTGCCAGCAGTGCGGACAGGGGACGTGGGGGCTACACCTTC; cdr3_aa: CASSADRGRGGYTF